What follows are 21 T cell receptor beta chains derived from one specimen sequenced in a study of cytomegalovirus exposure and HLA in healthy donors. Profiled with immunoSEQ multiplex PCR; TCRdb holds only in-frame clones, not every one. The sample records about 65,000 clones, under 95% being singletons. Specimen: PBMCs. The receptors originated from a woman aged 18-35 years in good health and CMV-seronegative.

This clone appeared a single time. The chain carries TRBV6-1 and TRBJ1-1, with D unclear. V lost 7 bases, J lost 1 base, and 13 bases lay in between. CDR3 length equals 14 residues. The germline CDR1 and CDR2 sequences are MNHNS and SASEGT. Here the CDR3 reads CASTLQYTNTEAFF. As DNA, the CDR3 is TGTGCCAGCACCCTACAGTATACGAACACTGAAGCTTTCTTT.

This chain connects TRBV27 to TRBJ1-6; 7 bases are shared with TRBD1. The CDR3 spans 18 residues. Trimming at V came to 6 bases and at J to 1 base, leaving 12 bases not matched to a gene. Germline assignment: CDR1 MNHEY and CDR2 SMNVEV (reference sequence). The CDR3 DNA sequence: TGTGCCAGCAGGGGACAGCCGTCCGAAAGATCCTATAATTCACCCCTCCACTTT. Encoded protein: CASRGQPSERSYNSPLHF.

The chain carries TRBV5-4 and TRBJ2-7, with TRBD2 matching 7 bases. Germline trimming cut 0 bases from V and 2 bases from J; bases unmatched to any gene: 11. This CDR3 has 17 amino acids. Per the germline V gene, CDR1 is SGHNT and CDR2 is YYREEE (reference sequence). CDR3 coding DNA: TGTGCCAGCAGCTTGGTGACGGGCGGGAGTGTTGCCTACGAGCAGTACTTC. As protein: CASSLVTGGSVAYEQYF.

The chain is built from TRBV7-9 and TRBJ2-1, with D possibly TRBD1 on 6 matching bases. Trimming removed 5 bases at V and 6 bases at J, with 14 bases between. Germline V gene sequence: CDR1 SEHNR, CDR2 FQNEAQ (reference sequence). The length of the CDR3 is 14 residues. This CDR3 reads CASSPAGVPNEQFF. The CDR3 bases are TGTGCCAGCAGCCCGGCAGGGGTCCCCAATGAGCAGTTCTTC.

The CDR3 nucleotides read TGTGCCAGCATGGAGGCTAGCGGGGGGAGCACAGATACGCAGTATTTT. It translates to CASMEASGGSTDTQYF. The V call is TRBV11-1, the J call TRBJ2-3; 11 bases match TRBD2. CDR3 length: 16 amino acids. V shed 7 bases and J 0 bases; nucleotides not matched to a gene: 6. The germline gives CDR1 SGHAT, CDR2 FQDESV (reference sequence).

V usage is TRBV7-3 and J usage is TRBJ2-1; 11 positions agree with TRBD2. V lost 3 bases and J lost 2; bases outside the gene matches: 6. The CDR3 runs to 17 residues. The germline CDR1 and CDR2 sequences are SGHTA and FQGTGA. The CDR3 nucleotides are TGTGCCAGCAGCTTTGGTAGCGGGAGGGCGACCTACAATGAGCAGTTCTTC. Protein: CASSFGSGRATYNEQFF.

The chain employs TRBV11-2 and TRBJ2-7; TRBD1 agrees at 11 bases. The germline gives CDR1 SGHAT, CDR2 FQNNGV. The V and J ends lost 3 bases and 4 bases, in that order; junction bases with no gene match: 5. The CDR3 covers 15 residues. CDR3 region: CASSFSGTGGYEQYF. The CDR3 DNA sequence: TGTGCCAGCAGCTTTTCCGGGACAGGGGGTTACGAGCAGTACTTC.

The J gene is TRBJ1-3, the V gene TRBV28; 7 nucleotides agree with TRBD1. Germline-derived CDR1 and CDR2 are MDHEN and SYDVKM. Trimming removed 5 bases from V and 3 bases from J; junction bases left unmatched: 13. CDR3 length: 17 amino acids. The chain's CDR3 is CASSLTLGGGNGNTIYF. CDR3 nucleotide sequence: TGTGCCAGCAGTCTTACCCTAGGAGGGGGCAATGGAAACACCATATATTTT.

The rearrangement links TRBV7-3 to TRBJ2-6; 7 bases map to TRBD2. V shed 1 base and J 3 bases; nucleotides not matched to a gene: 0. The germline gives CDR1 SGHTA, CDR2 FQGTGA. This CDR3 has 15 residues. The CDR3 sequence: CASSLSGSGANVLTF. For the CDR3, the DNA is TGTGCCAGCAGCTTAAGCGGGAGTGGGGCCAACGTCCTGACTTTC.

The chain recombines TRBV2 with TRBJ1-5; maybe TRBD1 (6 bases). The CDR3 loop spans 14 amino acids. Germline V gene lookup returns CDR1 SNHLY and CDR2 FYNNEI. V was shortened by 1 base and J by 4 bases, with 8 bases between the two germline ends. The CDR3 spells CASSEVGQNQPQHF. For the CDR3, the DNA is TGTGCCAGCAGTGAAGTCGGACAGAATCAGCCCCAGCATTTT.

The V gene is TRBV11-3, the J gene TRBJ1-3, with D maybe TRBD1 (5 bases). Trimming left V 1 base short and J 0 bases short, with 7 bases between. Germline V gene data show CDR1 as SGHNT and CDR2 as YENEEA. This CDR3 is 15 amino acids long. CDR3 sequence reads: CASSLAGFSGNTIYF. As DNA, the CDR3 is TGTGCCAGCAGCTTAGCAGGGTTCTCTGGAAACACCATATATTTT.

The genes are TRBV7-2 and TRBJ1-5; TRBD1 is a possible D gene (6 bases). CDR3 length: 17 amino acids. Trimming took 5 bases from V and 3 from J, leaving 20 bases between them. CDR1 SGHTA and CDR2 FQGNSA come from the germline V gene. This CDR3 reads CASSPVGGQGNNQPQHF. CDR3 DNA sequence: TGTGCCAGCAGCCCAGTGGGGGGGCAGGGGAACAATCAGCCCCAGCATTTT.

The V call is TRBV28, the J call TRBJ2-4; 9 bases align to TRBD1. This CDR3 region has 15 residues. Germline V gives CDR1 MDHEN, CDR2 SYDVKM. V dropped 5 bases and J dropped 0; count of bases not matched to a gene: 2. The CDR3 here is CASSQGQGAKNIQYF. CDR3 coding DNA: TGTGCCAGCAGTCAGGGACAGGGAGCCAAAAACATTCAGTACTTC.

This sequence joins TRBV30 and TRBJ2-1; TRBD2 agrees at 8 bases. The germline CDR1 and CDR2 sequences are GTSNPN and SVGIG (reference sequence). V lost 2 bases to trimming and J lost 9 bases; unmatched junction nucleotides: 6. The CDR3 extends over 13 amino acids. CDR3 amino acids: CAWSPRLAIEQFF. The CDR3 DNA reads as TGTGCCTGGAGTCCTCGACTAGCGATTGAGCAGTTCTTC.

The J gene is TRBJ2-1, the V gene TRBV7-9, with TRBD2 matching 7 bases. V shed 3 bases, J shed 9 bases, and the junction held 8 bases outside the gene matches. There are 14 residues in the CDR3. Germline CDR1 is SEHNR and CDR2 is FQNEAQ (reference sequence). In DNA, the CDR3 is TGTGCCAGCAGCTTGGATGGACTAGACCCTGAGCAGTTCTTC. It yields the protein CASSLDGLDPEQFF.

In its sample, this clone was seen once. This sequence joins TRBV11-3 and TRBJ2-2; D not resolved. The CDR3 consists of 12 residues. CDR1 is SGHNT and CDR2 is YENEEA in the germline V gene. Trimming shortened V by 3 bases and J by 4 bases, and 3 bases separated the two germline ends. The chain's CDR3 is CASSFVTGELFF. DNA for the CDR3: TGTGCCAGCAGCTTCGTCACCGGGGAGCTGTTTTTT.

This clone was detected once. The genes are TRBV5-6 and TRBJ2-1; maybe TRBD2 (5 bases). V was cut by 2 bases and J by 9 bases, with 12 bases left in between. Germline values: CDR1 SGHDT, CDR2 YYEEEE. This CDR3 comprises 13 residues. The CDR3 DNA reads TGTGCCAGCAGCTTACCCCCGGCGGGTGAGCAGTTCTTC. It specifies CASSLPPAGEQFF.

CDR3 amino acids: CASSPGEFFQGTEAFF. In nucleotides, the CDR3 is TGTGCCAGCTCACCGGGGGAGTTTTTTCAGGGGACTGAAGCTTTCTTT. This sequence joins TRBV18 and TRBJ1-1, with a weak D call TRBD1 (6 bases). Germline CDR1 and CDR2: KGHSH and LQKENI. The CDR3 is made up of 16 amino acids. Trimming took off 3 bases at V and 5 bases at J, with 19 bases between the two ends. Using reference TRBV18 and TRBJ1-1 for the parts outside the CDR3, the full variable domain is NAGVMQNPRHLVRRRGQEARLRCSPMKGHSHVYWYRQLPEEGLKFMVYLQKENIIDESGMPKERFSAEFPKEGPSILRIQQVVRGDSAAYFCASSPGEFFQGTEAFFGQGTRLTVV.

CDR3 in DNA: TGTGCCAGCAGCAAAGCGATAGTAGCGAGAAAACAAGAGACCCAGTACTTC. Encoded protein: CASSKAIVARKQETQYF. The chain carries TRBV21-1 and TRBJ2-5; the table's TRBD2 call for D was not verified on the DNA. TRBV21-1 is a documented pseudogene. This CDR3 has 17 amino acids.

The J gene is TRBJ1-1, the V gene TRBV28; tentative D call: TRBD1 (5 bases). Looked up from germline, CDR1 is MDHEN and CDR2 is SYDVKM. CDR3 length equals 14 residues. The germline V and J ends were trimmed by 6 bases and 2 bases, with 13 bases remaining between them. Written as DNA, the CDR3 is TGTGCCAGCAGGCGATGGACATACAACACTGAAGCTTTCTTT. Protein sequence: CASRRWTYNTEAFF. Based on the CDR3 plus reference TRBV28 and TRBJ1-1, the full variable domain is DVKVTQSSRYLVKRTGEKVFLECVQDMDHENMFWYRQDPGLGLRLIYFSYDVKMKEKGDIPEGYSVSREKKERFSLILESASTNQTSMYLCASRRWTYNTEAFFGQGTRLTVV.

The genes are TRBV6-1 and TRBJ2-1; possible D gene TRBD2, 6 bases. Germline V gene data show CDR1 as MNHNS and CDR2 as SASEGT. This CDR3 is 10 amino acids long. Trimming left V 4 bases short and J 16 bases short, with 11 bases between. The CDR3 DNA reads TGTGCCAGCAGTGCGGGAGCCCATTTCTTC. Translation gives CASSAGAHFF.